The rows below give T cell receptor beta chains drawn from one sample of a study of Ad26.COV2.S vaccination and SARS-CoV-2 variants. Generated by immunoSEQ multiplex PCR, the TCRdb table keeps only in-frame clones and is missing some. The table lists just over 350,000 clones, about 92% of them singletons. This specimen was peripheral blood, taken after recovery from COVID-19. These receptors were collected from a human donor who had recovered from COVID-19. The CDR3 runs from the conserved cysteine through the conserved F or W. D genes are given only for firm matches. Expanded clones get a size class; other rows say once, few or many, or leave the size out.

>TRBV19|.|.|TRBJ1-5
TGTGCCAGTAGTATTCTGGAGTTCAGCAATCAGCCCCAGCATTTT
CASSILEFSNQPQHF
>TRBV2|.|.|TRBJ1-1
TGTGCCAGCAGGGGAGAGCTGAACACTGAAGCTTTCTTT
CASRGELNTEAFF
>TRBV6-5|.|.|TRBJ1-3
TGTGCCAGCACCAACGGAAACACCATATATTTT
CASTNGNTIYF
>TRBV18|.|.|TRBJ1-1
TGTGCCAGCTCACCATCGGTCTCCACTGAAGCTTTCTTT
CASSPSVSTEAFF
>TRBV7-8|.|.|TRBJ1-2
TGTGCCAGCAGCTCCACCCTTGAGGTCTATGGCTACACCTTC
CASSSTLEVYGYTF
>TRBV6-6|.|TRBD1|TRBJ2-4
TGTGCCAGCGCAAGCGGACAGGGGGCCAAAAACATTCAGTACTTC
CASASGQGAKNIQYF
>TRBV4-1|.|.|TRBJ2-5
TGCGCCAGCAGCCAAACAACAGGGACCCAGTACTTC
CASSQTTGTQYF
>TRBV10-3|.|.|TRBJ1-1
TGTGCCATCAGCCCCGGGGGGAGAGGGACTGAAGCTTTCTTT
CAISPGGRGTEAFF
>TRBV6-6|.|TRBD1|TRBJ1-2
TGTGCCAGCGAAGACAGGGAGGGCTATGGCTACACCTTC
CASEDREGYGYTF
>TRBV2|.|.|TRBJ2-7
TGTGCCAGCAGTCGAGAGGGACACCAATACGAGCAGTACTTC
CASSREGHQYEQYF
>TRBV6-5|.|.|TRBJ1-5
TGTGCCAGCAGCTTTACAGGATTCCATCAGCCCCAGCATTTT
CASSFTGFHQPQHF
>TRBV19|.|.|TRBJ2-7
TGTGCCAGTAGCCCTTCACTTACAAACTACGAGCAGTACTTC
CASSPSLTNYEQYF
>TRBV7-2|.|TRBD2|TRBJ2-1
TGTGCCAGCAGTCCACGCGGGACTAGCGGGCGCCATGAGCAGTTCTTC
CASSPRGTSGRHEQFF
>TRBV7-9|.|TRBD2|TRBJ2-1
TGTGCCAGCAGCGATAGCGGGAGGTCCTACAATGAGCAGTTCTTC
CASSDSGRSYNEQFF
>TRBV13|.|TRBD1|TRBJ1-4
TGTGCCAGCAGCTTAGGACAGGGGTGGGAAAAACTGTTTTTT
CASSLGQGWEKLFF
>TRBV5-1|once|TRBD2|TRBJ2-7
TGCGCCAGCAGCCGAGAGGGGCTAGCGGTCGGTGGAAACTACGAGCAGTACTTC
CASSREGLAVGGNYEQYF
>TRBV9|.|.|TRBJ1-2
TGTGCCAGCAGCGTAGAGGCTTTTAACTATGGCTACACCTTC
CASSVEAFNYGYTF
>TRBV19|.|TRBD1|TRBJ2-2
TGTGCCAGTTTCAGGGGGCCGGACACCGGGGAGCTGTTTTTT
CASFRGPDTGELFF
>TRBV7-9|.|.|TRBJ2-1
TGTGCCAGCAGCTTTCGGGATGAGCAGTTCTTC
CASSFRDEQFF
>TRBV6-5|.|.|TRBJ2-7
TGTGCCAGCAAAGAGGAACAGGGAGCGTACGAGCAGTACTTC
CASKEEQGAYEQYF
>TRBV9|.|.|TRBJ1-1
TGTGCCAGCAGCCCCATCATGGGGAGCAAAGCTGAAGCTTTCTTT
CASSPIMGSKAEAFF
>TRBV2|.|TRBD2|TRBJ2-7
TGTGCCAGCGGGGGACTAGCGGGGCCCTACGAGCAGTACTTC
CASGGLAGPYEQYF
>TRBV6-2/TRBV6-3|few|TRBD1|TRBJ2-7
TGTGCCAGCAGTTACGGGGGACAGGGGCGCGAGCAGTACTTC
CASSYGGQGREQYF
>TRBV3-1/TRBV3-2|.|.|TRBJ1-1
TGTGCCAGCACCCAAAAGAGGGGGGGCACTGAAGCTTTCTTT
CASTQKRGGTEAFF
>TRBV12-3/TRBV12-4|.|.|TRBJ1-1
TGTGCCAGCAGTCAGACGTTGGGGGCTGAAGCTTTCTTT
CASSQTLGAEAFF
>TRBV9|.|TRBD1|TRBJ2-7
TGTGCCAGCAGCGAAGGGACAGCGATACTCTACGAGCAGTACTTC
CASSEGTAILYEQYF
>TRBV6-6|few|TRBD1|TRBJ1-4
TGTGCCAGCAGTTCCGGACAGGGGCGAAATGAAAAACTGTTTTTT
CASSSGQGRNEKLFF
>TRBV24-1|.|.|TRBJ2-2
TGTGCCACCAGTGATTCTTTCAGGGGCGCCGGGGAGCTGTTTTTT
CATSDSFRGAGELFF
>TRBV10-1|.|.|TRBJ1-2
TGCGCCATTTGCAGGTTCTATGGCTACACCTTC
CAICRFYGYTF
>TRBV19|.|.|TRBJ1-5
TGTGCCAGTAGTATTCTGGGAGTGTCTTCCAATCAGCCCCAGCATTTT
CASSILGVSSNQPQHF
>TRBV5-1|once|.|TRBJ2-7
TGCGCCAGCAGCTCAGACCCGGGGACATCCGAGCAGTACTTC
CASSSDPGTSEQYF
>TRBV5-1|.|TRBD1|TRBJ2-7
TGCGCCAGCAGCCTCCGCAGCCTGGACAGGGTAGGCGAGCAGTACTTC
CASSLRSLDRVGEQYF
>TRBV7-9|.|TRBD1|TRBJ1-2
TGTGCCAGCAGCTACGGGGACAGGGGGGCGGTTGGCTACACCTTC
CASSYGDRGAVGYTF
>TRBV11-2|.|TRBD2|TRBJ2-7
TGTGCCAGCAGCTTAGTCCAGCGGGGGGTCTACGAGCAGTACTTC
CASSLVQRGVYEQYF
>TRBV7-9|.|.|TRBJ2-1
TGTGCCAGCAGCCCCACTGGGGGGGCGGTGAATGAGCAGTTCTTC
CASSPTGGAVNEQFF
>TRBV19|.|.|TRBJ1-2
TGTGCCAGTACGGCACGGGGAAGGGTTGTCGACGACTACACCTTC
CASTARGRVVDDYTF
>TRBV28|.|.|TRBJ1-1
TGTGCCAGCATCTTCCCCCGGGGACACGGGAACACTGAAGCTTTCTTT
CASIFPRGHGNTEAFF
>TRBV11-2|.|.|TRBJ1-1
TGTGCCAGCAGCTTAATCTCCTTGGGCACTGAAGCTTTCTTT
CASSLISLGTEAFF
>TRBV23-1|.|.|TRBJ2-7
TGCGCCAGCAGTCAGAGCCCTTTGCCATTCTACGAGCAGTACTTC
CASSQSPLPFYEQYF
>TRBV6-6|.|.|TRBJ2-7
TGTGCCAGCAGTCAGGAGACGAAGGGGGGGCAGTACTTC
CASSQETKGGQYF
>TRBV19|once|.|TRBJ1-1
TGTGCCAGTAGTATAGGTCGCGGTGGGCCCACTGAAGCTTTCTTT
CASSIGRGGPTEAFF
>TRBV19|once|TRBD2|TRBJ2-7
TGTGCCAGTAGTATCGCGGGGACTAGCGGCTCCTACGAGCAGTACTTC
CASSIAGTSGSYEQYF